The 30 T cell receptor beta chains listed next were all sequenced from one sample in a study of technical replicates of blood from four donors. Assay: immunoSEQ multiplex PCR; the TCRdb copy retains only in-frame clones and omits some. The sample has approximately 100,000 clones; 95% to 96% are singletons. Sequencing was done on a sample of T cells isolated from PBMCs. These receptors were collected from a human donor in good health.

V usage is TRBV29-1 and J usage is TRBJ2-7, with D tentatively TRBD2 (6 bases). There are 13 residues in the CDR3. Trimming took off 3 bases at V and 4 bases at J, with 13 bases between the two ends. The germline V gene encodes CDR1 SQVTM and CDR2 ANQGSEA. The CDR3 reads CSVDRGGGYEQYF. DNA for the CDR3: TGCAGCGTTGACCGGGGAGGAGGGTACGAGCAGTACTTC.

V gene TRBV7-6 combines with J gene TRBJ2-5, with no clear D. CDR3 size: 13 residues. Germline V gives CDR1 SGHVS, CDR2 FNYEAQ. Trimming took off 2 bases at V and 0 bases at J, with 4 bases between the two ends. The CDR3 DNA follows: TGTGCCAGCAGCTTACAGTACCAAGAGACCCAGTACTTC. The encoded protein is CASSLQYQETQYF.

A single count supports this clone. The chain's CDR3 is CASSFYPPPNQPQHF. CDR3 DNA sequence: TGTGCCAGCAGCTTCTACCCCCCTCCTAATCAGCCCCAGCATTTT. J is TRBJ1-5 and V is TRBV5-5; D gene ambiguous. The CDR3 spans 15 residues. Germline values: CDR1 SGHKS, CDR2 YYEKEE (reference sequence). V was clipped by 2 bases and J by 4 bases, with 13 bases between them.

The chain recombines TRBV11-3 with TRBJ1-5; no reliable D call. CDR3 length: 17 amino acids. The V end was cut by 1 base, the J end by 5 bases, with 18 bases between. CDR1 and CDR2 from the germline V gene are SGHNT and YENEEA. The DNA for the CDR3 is TGTGCCAGCAGCTTAGTGAGCTGTCCCTTCGGGGATCAGCCCCAGCATTTT. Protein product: CASSLVSCPFGDQPQHF.

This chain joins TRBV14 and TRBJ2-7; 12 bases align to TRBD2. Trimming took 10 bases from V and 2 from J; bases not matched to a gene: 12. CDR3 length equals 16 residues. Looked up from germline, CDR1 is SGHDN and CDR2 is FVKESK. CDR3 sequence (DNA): TGTGCCACCTCCGAGGGACTAGCGGGCCTGACCTACGAGCAGTACTTC. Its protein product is CATSEGLAGLTYEQYF.

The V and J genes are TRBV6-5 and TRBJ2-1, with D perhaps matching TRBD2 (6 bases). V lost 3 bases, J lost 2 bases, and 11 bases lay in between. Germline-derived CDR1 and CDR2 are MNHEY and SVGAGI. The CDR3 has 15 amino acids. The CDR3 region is CASSYIGGTYNEQFF. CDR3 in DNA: TGTGCCAGCAGTTATATTGGCGGGACCTACAATGAGCAGTTCTTC.

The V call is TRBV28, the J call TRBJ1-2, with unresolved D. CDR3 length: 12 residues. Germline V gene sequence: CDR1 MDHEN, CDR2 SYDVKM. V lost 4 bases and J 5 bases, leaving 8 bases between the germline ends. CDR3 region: CASSYPLYGYTF. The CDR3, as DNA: TGTGCCAGCAGTTACCCCCTATATGGCTACACCTTC.

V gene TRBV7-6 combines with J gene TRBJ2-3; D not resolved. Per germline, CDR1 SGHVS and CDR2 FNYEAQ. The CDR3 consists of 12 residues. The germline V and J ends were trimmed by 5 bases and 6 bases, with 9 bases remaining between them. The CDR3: CASSVRADTQYF. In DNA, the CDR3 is TGTGCCAGCAGCGTAAGAGCGGATACGCAGTATTTT. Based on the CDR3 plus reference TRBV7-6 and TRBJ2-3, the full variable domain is GAGVSQSPRYKVTKRGQDVALRCDPISGHVSLYWYRQALGQGPEFLTYFNYEAQQDKSGLPNDRFSAERPEGSISTLTIQRTEQRDSAMYRCASSVRADTQYFGPGTRLTVL.

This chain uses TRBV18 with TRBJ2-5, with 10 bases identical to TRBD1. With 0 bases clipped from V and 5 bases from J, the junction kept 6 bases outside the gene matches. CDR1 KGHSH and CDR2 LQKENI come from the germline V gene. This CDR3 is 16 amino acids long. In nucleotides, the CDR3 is TGTGCCAGCTCACCACCGAGACAGGGGGCGGAGGAGACCCAGTACTTC. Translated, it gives CASSPPRQGAEETQYF.

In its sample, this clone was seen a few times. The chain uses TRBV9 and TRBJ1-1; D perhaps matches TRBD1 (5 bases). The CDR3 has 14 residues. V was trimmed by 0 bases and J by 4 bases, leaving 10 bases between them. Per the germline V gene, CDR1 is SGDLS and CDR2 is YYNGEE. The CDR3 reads CASSVAMGGTEAFF. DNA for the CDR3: TGTGCCAGCAGCGTAGCCATGGGGGGCACTGAAGCTTTCTTT.

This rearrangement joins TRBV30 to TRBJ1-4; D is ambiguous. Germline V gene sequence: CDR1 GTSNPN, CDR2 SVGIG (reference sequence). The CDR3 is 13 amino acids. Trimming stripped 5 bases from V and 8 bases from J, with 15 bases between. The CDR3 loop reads CAWEGRMMEKLFF. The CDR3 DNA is TGTGCCTGGGAGGGTAGGATGATGGAAAAACTGTTTTTT. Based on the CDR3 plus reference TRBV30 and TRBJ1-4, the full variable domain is SQTIHQWPATLVQPVGSPLSLECTVEGTSNPNLYWYRQAAGRGLQLLFYSVGIGQISSEVPQNLSASRPQDRQFILSSKKLLLSDSGFYLCAWEGRMMEKLFFGSGTQLSVL.

CDR3 sequence: CASSMTRVAGELFF. CDR3 bases: TGTGCCAGTAGTATGACTAGAGTTGCCGGGGAGCTGTTTTTT. The chain uses TRBV19 and TRBJ2-2; D possibly corresponds to TRBD2 (6 bases). In germline, CDR1 is LNHDA, CDR2 SQIVND (reference sequence). This CDR3 comprises 14 residues. V lost 3 bases, J lost 6 bases, and 11 bases lay in between.

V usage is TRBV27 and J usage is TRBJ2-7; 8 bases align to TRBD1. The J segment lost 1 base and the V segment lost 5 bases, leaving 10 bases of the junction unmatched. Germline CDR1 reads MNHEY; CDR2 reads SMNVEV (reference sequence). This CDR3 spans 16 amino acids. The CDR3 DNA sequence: TGTGCCAGCAGTCTTCAAAAGGGACAGGCGTCCTACGAGCAGTACTTC. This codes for CASSLQKGQASYEQYF.

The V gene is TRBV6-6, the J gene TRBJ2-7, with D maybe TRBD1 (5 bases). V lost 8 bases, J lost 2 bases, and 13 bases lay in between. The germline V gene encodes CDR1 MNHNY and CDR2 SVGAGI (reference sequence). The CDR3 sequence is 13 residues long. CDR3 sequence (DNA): TGTGCCAGCCAAGGACAAAAAACCTACGAGCAGTACTTC. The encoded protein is CASQGQKTYEQYF.

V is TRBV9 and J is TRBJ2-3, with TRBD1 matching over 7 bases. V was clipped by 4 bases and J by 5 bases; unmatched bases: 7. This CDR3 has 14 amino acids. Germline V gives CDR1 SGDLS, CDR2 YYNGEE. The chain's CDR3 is CASSPGQLGDTQYF. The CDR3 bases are TGTGCCAGCAGCCCGGGACAGTTGGGAGATACGCAGTATTTT.

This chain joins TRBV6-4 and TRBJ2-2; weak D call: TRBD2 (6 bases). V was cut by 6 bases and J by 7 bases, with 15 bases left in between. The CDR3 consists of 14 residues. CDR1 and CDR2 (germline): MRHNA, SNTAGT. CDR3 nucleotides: TGTGCCAGCAGAGGGAGCGCCGGGAGCGGGGAGCTGTTTTTT. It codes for CASRGSAGSGELFF.

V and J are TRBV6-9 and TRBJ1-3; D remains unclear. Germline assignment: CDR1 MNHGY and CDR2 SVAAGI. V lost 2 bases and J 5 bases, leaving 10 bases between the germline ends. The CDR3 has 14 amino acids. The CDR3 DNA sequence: TGTGCCAGCAGTTATATTCGCCTAAGAAACACCATATATTTT. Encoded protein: CASSYIRLRNTIYF.

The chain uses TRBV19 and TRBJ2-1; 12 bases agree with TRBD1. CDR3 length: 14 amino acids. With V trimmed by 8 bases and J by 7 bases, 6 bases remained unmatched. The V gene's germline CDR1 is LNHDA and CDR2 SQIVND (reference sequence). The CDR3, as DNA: TGTGCCAGTGCCGGGACAGGGGGCGGGAATGAGCAGTTCTTC. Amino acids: CASAGTGGGNEQFF.

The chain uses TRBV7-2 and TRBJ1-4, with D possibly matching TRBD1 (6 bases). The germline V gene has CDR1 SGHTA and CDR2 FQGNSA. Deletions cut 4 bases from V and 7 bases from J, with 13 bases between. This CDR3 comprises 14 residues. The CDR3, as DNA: TGTGCCAGCAGCTACGCAGGGGCGGGTGAAAAACTGTTTTTT. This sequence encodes CASSYAGAGEKLFF.

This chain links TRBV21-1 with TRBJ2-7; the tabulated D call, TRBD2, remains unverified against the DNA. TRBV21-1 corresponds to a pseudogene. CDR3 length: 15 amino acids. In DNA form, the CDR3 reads TGTGCCAGCGGGGTCTCTAGCGGGAGGTCTCGCGAGCAGTACTTC. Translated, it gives CASGVSSGRSREQYF.

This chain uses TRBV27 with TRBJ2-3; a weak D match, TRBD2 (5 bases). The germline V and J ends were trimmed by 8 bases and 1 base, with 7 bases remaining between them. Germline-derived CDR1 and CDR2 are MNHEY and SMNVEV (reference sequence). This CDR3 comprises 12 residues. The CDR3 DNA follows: TGTGCCAGCGGAGCGGGCACAGATACGCAGTATTTT. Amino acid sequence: CASGAGTDTQYF.

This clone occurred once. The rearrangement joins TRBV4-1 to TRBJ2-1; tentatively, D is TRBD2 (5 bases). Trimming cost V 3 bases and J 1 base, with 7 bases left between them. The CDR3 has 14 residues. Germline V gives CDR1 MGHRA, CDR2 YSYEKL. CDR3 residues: CASSQSGSYNEQFF. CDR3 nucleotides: TGCGCCAGCAGCCAGAGCGGTTCCTACAATGAGCAGTTCTTC.

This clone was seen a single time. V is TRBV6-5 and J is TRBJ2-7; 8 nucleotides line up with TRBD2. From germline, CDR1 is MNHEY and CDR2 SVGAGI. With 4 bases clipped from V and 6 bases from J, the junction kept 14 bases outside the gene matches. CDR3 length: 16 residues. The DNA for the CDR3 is TGTGCCAGCAGTTCGAACCCCGGGACTAGTTTATCCGAGCAGTACTTC. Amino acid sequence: CASSSNPGTSLSEQYF.

The CDR3 sequence: CASSLPSGQGHEGSYGYTF. Here the CDR3 DNA reads TGTGCCAGCAGTCTCCCTTCGGGACAGGGTCACGAAGGGTCCTATGGCTACACCTTC. This chain connects TRBV28 to TRBJ1-2; 9 nucleotides agree with TRBD1. The V gene's germline CDR1 is MDHEN and CDR2 SYDVKM. The CDR3 loop spans 19 amino acids. The ends lost 5 bases at V and 4 bases at J; junction bases unmatched: 20.

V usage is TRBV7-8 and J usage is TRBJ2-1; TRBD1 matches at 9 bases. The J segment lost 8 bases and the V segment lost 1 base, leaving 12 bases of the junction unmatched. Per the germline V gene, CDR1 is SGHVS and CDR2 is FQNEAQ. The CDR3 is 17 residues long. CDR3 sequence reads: CASSLVWTGVRYDEQFF. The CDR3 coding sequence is TGTGCCAGCAGCTTAGTTTGGACAGGGGTACGGTACGATGAGCAGTTCTTC. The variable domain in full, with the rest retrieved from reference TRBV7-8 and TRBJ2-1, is GAGVSQSPRYKVAKRGQDVALRCDPISGHVSLFWYQQALGQGPEFLTYFQNEAQLDKSGLPSDRFFAERPEGSVSTLKIQRTQQEDSAVYLCASSLVWTGVRYDEQFFGPGTRLTVL.

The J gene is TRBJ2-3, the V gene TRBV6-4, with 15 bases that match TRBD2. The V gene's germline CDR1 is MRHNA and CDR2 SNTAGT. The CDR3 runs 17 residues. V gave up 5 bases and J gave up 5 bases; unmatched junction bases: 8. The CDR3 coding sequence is TGTGCCAGCAGTCCTTCCGGACTAGCGGGGGGGATAGATACGCAGTATTTT. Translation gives CASSPSGLAGGIDTQYF.

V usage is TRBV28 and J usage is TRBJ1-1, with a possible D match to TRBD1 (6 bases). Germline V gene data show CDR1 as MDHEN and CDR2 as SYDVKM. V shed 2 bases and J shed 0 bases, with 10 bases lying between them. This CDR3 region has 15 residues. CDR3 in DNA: TGTGCCAGCAGTTTAAGTTGGGACATGAACACTGAAGCTTTCTTT. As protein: CASSLSWDMNTEAFF.

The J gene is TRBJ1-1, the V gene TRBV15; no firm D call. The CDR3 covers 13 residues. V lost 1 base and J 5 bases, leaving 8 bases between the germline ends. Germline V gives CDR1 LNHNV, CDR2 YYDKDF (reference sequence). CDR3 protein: CATSRARGTEAFF. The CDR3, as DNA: TGTGCCACCAGCAGAGCCCGGGGAACTGAAGCTTTCTTT. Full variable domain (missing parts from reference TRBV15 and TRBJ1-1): DAMVIQNPRYQVTQFGKPVTLSCSQTLNHNVMYWYQQKSSQAPKLLFHYYDKDFNNEADTPDNFQSRRPNTSFCFLDIRSPGLGDTAMYLCATSRARGTEAFFGQGTRLTVV.

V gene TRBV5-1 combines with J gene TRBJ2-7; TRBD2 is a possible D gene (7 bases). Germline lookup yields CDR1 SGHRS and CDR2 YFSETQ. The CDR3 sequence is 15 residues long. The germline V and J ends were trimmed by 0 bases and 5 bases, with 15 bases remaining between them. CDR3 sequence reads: CASSLARGRGDEQYF. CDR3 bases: TGCGCCAGCAGCTTGGCGCGGGGGCGCGGGGACGAGCAGTACTTC.

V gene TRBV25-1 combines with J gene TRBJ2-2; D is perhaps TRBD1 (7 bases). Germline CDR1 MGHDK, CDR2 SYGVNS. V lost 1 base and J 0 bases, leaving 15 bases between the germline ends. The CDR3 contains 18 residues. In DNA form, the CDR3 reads TGTGCCAGCAGTGAATGGAGGGGGCCGTCTTCGAACACCGGGGAGCTGTTTTTT. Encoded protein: CASSEWRGPSSNTGELFF.